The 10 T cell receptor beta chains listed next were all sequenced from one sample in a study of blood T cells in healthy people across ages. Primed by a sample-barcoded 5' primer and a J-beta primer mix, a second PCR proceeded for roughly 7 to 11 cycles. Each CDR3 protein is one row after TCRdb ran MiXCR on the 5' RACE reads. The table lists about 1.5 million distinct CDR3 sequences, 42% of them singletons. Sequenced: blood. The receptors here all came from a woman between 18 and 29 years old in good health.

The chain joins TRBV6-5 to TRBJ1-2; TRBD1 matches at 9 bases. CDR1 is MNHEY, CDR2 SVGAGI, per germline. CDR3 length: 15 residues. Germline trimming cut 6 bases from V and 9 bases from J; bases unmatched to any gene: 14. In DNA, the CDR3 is TGTGCCAGCAGCCCTGAAGGACAGGGGCTCGCTAGCTACACCTTC. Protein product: CASSPEGQGLASYTF.

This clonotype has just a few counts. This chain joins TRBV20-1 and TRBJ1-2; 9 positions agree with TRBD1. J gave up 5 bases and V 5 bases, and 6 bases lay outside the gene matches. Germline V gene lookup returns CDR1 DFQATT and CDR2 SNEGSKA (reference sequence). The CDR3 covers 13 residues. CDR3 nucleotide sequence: TGCAGTGCTTCACAGGGGGCGGTTTATGGCTACACCTTC. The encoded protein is CSASQGAVYGYTF.

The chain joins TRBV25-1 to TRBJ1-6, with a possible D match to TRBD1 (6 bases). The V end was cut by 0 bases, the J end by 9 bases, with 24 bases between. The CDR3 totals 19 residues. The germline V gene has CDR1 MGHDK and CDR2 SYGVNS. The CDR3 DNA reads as TGTGCCAGCAGTGAATATTTTGGAAGGCGAGGGACAAGGGCTTCACCCCTCCACTTT. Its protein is CASSEYFGRRGTRASPLHF.

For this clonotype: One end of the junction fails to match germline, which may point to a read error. CDR3 DNA: TGTGCCAGCAGCCAAGATAACACCGGGAACACTGAAGCTTTCTTT. Translation gives CASSQDNTGNTEAFF. The chain carries TRBV4-1 and TRBJ1-1; D remains ambiguous. The V gene's germline CDR1 is MGHRA and CDR2 YSYEKL. The CDR3 sequence is 15 residues long.

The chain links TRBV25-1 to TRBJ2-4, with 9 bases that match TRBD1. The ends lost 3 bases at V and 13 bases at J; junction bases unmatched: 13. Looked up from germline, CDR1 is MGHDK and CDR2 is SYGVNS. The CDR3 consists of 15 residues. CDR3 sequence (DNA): TGTGCCAGCAGTGACCACGGACAGGGGAAATGTGGGCAGTACTTC. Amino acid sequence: CASSDHGQGKCGQYF.

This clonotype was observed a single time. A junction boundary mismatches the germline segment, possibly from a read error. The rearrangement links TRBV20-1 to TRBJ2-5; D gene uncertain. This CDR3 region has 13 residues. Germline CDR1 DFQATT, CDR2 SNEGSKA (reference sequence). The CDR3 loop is CSVVGRYQEAQYF. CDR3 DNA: TGCAGTGTAGTAGGCAGATACCAAGAGGCCCAGTACTTC.

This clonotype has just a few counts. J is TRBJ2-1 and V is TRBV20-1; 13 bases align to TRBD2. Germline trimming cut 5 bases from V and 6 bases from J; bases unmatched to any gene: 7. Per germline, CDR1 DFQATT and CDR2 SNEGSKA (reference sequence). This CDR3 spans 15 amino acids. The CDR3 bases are TGCAGTGCTGCCTCGACTAGCGGGGGGTTCAATGAGCAGTTCTTC. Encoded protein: CSAASTSGGFNEQFF.

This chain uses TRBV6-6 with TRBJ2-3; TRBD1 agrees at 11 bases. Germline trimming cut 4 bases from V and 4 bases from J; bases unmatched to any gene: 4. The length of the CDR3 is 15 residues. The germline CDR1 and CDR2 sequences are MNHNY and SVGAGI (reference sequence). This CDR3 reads CASSSRTGGPDTQYF. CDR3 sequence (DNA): TGTGCCAGCAGTTCCCGGACAGGGGGCCCAGATACGCAGTATTTT.

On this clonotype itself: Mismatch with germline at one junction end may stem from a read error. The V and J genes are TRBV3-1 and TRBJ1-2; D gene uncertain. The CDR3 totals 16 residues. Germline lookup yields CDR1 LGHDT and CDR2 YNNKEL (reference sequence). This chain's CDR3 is CASIQDRALLRDGYTF. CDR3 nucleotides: TGTGCCAGCATCCAAGACCGGGCTCTCCTAAGGGATGGCTACACCTTC.

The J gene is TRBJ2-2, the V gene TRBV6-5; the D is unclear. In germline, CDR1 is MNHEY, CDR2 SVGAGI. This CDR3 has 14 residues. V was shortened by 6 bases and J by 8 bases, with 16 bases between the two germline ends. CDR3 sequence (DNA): TGTGCCAGCAGATTCCAAGCCCTTCCTGGGGAGCTGTTTTTT. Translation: CASRFQALPGELFF.